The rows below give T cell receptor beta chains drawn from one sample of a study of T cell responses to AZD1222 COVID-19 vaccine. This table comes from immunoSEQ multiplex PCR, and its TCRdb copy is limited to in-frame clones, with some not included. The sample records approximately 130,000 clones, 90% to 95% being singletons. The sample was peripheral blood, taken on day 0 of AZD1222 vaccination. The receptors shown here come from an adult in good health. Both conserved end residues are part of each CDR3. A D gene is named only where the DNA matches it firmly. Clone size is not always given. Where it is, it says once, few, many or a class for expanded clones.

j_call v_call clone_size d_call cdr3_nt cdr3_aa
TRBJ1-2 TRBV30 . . TGTGCCTGGAGTCTAATGGGGGTAGGCTATGGCTACACCTTC CAWSLMGVGYGYTF
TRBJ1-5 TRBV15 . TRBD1 TGTGCCACCAGCAGGGACAGGACACAGCCCCAGCATTTT CATSRDRTQPQHF
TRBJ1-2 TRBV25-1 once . TGTGCCAGCAGTGGGGCAGTCCGGGGTGGCTACACCTTC CASSGAVRGGYTF
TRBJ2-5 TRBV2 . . TGTGCCAGCGGGATTGGGGCAGGGTTCGAGACCCAGTACTTC CASGIGAGFETQYF
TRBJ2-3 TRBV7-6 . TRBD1 TGTGCCAGCAGCTTAGAGGGGGGACAGGGTCCAGATACGCAGTATTTT CASSLEGGQGPDTQYF
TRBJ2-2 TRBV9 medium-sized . TGTGCCAGCAGCCCCTCCATAACCGGGGAGCTGTTTTTT CASSPSITGELFF
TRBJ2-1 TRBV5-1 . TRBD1 TGCGCCAGCAGCACCGACAGGGGAAGGTACAATGAGCAGTTCTTC CASSTDRGRYNEQFF
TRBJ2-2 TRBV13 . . TGTGCCAGCAGCTTAGCCCAGCGGGAGCTGTTTTTT CASSLAQRELFF
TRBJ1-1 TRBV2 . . TGTGCCAGAGGGAAACCGAACACTGAAGCTTTCTTT CARGKPNTEAFF
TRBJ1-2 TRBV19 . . TGTGCCAGTACCGCTGAGTTTGGGCCGGGGAGTGGCTACACCTTC CASTAEFGPGSGYTF
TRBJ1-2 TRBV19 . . TGTGCCAGTAGTATACAGGGTTCCTATGGCTACACCTTC CASSIQGSYGYTF
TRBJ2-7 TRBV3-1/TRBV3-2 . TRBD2 TGTGCCAGCAGCCAAGATCTGGCTAGCGGGGGCCGACAGTACTTC CASSQDLASGGRQYF
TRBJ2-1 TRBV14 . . TGTGCCAGCAGCCCTCGGGACTTCGGCGGTGAGCAGTTCTTC CASSPRDFGGEQFF
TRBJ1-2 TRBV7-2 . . TGTGCCAGCAGCTTAGCGTTCCCCCCACAGGATGGCTACACCTTC CASSLAFPPQDGYTF
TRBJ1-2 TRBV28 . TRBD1 TGTGCCAGCAGTTTAATAGGTGGGACAGGGGGCTATGGCTACACCTTC CASSLIGGTGGYGYTF
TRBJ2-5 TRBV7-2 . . TGTGCCAGCAGCTTAGCAGGGATTAAGGAGACCCAGTACTTC CASSLAGIKETQYF
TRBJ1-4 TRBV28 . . TGTGCCAGCAGTTTCTTGGCGGGTTCGGGTGAAAAACTGTTTTTT CASSFLAGSGEKLFF
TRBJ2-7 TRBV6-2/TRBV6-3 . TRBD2 TGTGCCAGCAGTTACTCAGCTAGCGGGAGTAACTACGAGCAGTACTTC CASSYSASGSNYEQYF
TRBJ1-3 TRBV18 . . TGTGCCAGCTCACCACCTCGGGGGCCAGCTGGAAACACCATATATTTT CASSPPRGPAGNTIYF
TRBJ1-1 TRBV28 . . TGTGCCAGCAGTTGGAAAGAAGCTTTCTTT CASSWKEAFF
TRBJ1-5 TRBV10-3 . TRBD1 TGTGCCACCGGGCAGGGGGCGAGGCAGCCCCAGCATTTT CATGQGARQPQHF
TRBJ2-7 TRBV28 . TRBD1 TGTGCCAGCAGCGGCGGGACAGGGGGTTCCTACGAGCAGTACTTC CASSGGTGGSYEQYF
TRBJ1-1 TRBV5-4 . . TGTGCCAGCAGCCTTCCACAGTGGGGGGACACTGAAGCTTTCTTT CASSLPQWGDTEAFF
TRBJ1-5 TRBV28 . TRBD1 TGTGCCAGCAGTTCCAGGACAGGCCACTATAGCAATCAGCCCCAGCATTTT CASSSRTGHYSNQPQHF
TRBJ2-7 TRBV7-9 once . TGTGCCAGCAGCTTTAAACAGGTTCTCAAACCCTCCTACGAGCAGTACTTC CASSFKQVLKPSYEQYF
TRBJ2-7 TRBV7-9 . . TGTGCCAGCAGCTTAGGGGGCGGGAAGCCCCTCTACGAGCAGTACTTC CASSLGGGKPLYEQYF
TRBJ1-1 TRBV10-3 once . TGTGCCATCAGTGAGAAGGGGAACACTGAAGCTTTCTTT CAISEKGNTEAFF
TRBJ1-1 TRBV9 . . TGTGCCAGCAGCGCCTTCGTCGTAGTAGGCTTGAACACTGAAGCTTTCTTT CASSAFVVVGLNTEAFF
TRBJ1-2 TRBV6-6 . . TGTGCCAGCAGTTACTCGGGGGGAGGCTACACCTTC CASSYSGGGYTF